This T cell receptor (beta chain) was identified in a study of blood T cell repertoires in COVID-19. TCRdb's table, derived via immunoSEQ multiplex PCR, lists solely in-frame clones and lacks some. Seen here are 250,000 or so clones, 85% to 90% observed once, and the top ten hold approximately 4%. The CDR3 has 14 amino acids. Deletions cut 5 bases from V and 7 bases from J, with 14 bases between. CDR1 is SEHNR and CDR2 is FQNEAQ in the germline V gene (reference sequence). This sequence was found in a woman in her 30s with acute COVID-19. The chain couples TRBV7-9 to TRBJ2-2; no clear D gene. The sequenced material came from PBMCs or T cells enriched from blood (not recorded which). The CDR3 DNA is TGTGCCAGCAGCCCCCCTTCCGGTGGCGGGGAGCTGTTTTTT. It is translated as CASSPPSGGGELFF.